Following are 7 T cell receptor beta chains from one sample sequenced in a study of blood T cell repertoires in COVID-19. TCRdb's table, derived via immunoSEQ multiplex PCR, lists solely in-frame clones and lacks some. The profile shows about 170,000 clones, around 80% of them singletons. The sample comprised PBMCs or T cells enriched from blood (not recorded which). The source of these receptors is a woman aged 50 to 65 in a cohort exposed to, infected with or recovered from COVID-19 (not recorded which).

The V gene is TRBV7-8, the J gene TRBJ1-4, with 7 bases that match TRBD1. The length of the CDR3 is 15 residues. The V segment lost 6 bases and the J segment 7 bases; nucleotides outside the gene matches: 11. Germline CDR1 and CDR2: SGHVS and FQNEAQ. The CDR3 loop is CASSTTGPVGEKLFF. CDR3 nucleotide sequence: TGTGCCAGCAGTACGACAGGGCCAGTCGGTGAAAAACTGTTTTTT. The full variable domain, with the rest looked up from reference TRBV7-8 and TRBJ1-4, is GAGVSQSPRYKVAKRGQDVALRCDPISGHVSLFWYQQALGQGPEFLTYFQNEAQLDKSGLPSDRFFAERPEGSVSTLKIQRTQQEDSAVYLCASSTTGPVGEKLFFGSGTQLSVL.

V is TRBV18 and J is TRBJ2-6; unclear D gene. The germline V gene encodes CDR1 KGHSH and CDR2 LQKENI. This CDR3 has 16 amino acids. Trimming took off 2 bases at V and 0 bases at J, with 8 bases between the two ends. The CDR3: CASSPYTLSGANVLTF. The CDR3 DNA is TGTGCCAGCTCACCATACACCCTCTCTGGGGCCAACGTCCTGACTTTC. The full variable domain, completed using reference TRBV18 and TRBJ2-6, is NAGVMQNPRHLVRRRGQEARLRCSPMKGHSHVYWYRQLPEEGLKFMVYLQKENIIDESGMPKERFSAEFPKEGPSILRIQQVVRGDSAAYFCASSPYTLSGANVLTFGAGSRLTVL.

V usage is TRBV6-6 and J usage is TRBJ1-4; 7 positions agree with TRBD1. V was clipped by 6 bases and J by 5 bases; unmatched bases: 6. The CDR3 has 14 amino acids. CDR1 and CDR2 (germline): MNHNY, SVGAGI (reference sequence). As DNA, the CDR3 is TGTGCCAGCAGCCCCGGGACAGCGAATGAAAAACTGTTTTTT. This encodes CASSPGTANEKLFF.

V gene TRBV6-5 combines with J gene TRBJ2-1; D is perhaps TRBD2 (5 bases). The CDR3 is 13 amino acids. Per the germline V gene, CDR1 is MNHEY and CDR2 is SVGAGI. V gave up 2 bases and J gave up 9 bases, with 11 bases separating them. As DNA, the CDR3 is TGTGCCAGCAGTTACCCCTCGGGGTGTGAGCAGTTCTTC. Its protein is CASSYPSGCEQFF.

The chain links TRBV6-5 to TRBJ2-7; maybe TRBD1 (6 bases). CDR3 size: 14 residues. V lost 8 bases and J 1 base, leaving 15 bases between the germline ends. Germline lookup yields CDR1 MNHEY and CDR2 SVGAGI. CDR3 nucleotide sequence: TGTGCCAGCGAGCCAGGACAGCCATCCTACGAGCAGTACTTC. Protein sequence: CASEPGQPSYEQYF.

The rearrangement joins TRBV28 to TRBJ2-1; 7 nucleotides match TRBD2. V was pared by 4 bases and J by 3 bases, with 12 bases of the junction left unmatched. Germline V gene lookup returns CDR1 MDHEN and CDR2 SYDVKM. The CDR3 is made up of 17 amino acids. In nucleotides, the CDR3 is TGTGCCAGCAGTTCCCCCCTAGGTCCGGGGGGCTACAATGAGCAGTTCTTC. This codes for CASSSPLGPGGYNEQFF.

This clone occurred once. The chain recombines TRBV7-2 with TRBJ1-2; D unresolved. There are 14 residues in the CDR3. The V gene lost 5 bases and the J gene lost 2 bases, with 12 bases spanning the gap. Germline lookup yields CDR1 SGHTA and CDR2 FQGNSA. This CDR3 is CASSLVAGNYGYTF. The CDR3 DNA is TGTGCCAGCAGCCTAGTGGCGGGAAACTATGGCTACACCTTC.